This TCR beta chain was captured in a study of tumor-infiltrating lymphocytes in glioblastoma multiforme. Study outcomes and limitations: TCR plus mutation findings rest on a single glioblastoma patient.

With 6 bases clipped from V and 2 bases from J, the junction kept 10 bases outside the gene matches. The CDR3 extends over 17 amino acids. TCR beta libraries were built from RNA through three nested multiplex PCR rounds using modified ARM-PCR. MiXCR was run by TCRdb on the multiplex PCR reads, yielding one entry per CDR3 protein. Of about 16,000 distinct CDR3 sequences in the sample, 65% to 85% are singletons; the top ten hold 37%. On this clonotype itself: What it binds is not known.

The specimen sequenced was brain tumor tissue. The TCR comes from a male donor with glioblastoma. The gene calls are TRBV12-3 or TRBV12-4 and TRBJ2-4, with 10 bases matching TRBD1. CDR3 DNA sequence: TGTGCCAGCAGCCTTGGGTGGGACAGGGGACCCAAAAACATTCAGTACTTC. Its translation is CASSLGWDRGPKNIQYF.